Listed below are T cell receptor beta chains from one sample, sequenced in a study of blood T cells in healthy people across ages. TCRdb processed the 5' RACE reads anew with MiXCR; each CDR3 protein has one entry. This sample yields more than 800,000 distinct CDR3 sequences, of which 29% are seen a single time; 17% belongs to the top ten. Sequences were obtained from blood. Receptors were obtained from a woman of 80 years or more in good health. Both conserved end residues are part of each CDR3. Rows give clone size only sometimes, using once, few, many, or a class for an expanded clone.

16	TRBV7-2	many	CASSLEGVSGSQPQHF
16	TRBV28	few	CASSDSLLEYQETQYF
17	TRBV29-1	many	CSVGLAGLAASYNEQFF
16	TRBV6-2/TRBV6-3	many	CASNSAGTRSYNEQFF
14	TRBV7-2	few	CASSLEGLTKEQYF
15	TRBV7-2	many	CASSLRLSAKNIQYF
13	TRBV27	many	CASRGGGDNEQFF
15	TRBV5-1	many	CASALQGFRTDTQYF
13	TRBV29-1	.	CSVVSPVNYGYTF
12	TRBV5-5	.	CASNNPGHEQYF
14	TRBV5-1	many	CASSYDRVTDTQYF
15	TRBV5-1	.	CASSFTSGGYNEQYF
16	TRBV5-1	many	CASSLGQGYRRGTQYF
13	TRBV6-2/TRBV6-3	many	CASSTGIIGEQFF
16	TRBV25-1	many	CASSKTSGGGSDTQYF
14	TRBV25-1	.	CASGLTGGGTEAFF
15	TRBV28	.	CASSMGTGALQPQHF
13	TRBV7-9	many	CASSPSRRYEQYF
14	TRBV6-5	many	CASRSAPVGQPQHF
17	TRBV19	.	CASTSAQGRGAYNEQFF
15	TRBV20-1	.	CSASPGRGMNTEAFF
14	TRBV5-5	.	CASSYTGEGAEAFF
14	TRBV3-1	few	CASSQLRSPAKLFF
14	TRBV3-1	many	CASSQAGGNSPLHF
16	TRBV7-2	once	CASSFMGGGSYNEQFF
13	TRBV20-1	many	CSARVDRAGGYTF
14	TRBV29-1	many	CSVTSGSGNQPQHF
14	TRBV12-3/TRBV12-4	many	CASSPQGIRTEAFF
16	TRBV5-1	.	CASSLAGGRLNTEAFF
15	TRBV5-1	.	CASSLDGGYNQPQHF
16	TRBV20-1	few	CSARRGLAGGEDTQYF
17	TRBV6-6	many	CASSYIRGPYLTDTQYF
18	TRBV6-2/TRBV6-3	.	CASSYSGAGTGVTGELFF
14	TRBV30	.	CAWRGLAGGPEQYF
13	TRBV6-2/TRBV6-3	few	CASVAGGSQPQHF
13	TRBV10-3	many	CAFQRRLLGEQFF
18	TRBV6-5	few	CASSYSRQGRYSNQPQHF
13	TRBV7-2	many	CASSMGQKETQYF
13	TRBV7-2	many	CASSLNQNTEAFF
13	TRBV6-5	many	CASSSTRGGEAFF
13	TRBV7-9	many	CASSLPASETQYF
16	TRBV10-3	.	CAISDTGQGTWSGAFF
15	TRBV18	many	CASSPPLGKNNEQFF